Listed below are T cell receptor beta chains from one sample, sequenced in a study of control samples from healthy donors and cancer patients. Clones were sequenced by immunoSEQ multiplex PCR, and TCRdb holds only the in-frame ones, with some missing. This table has about 180,000 clones, more than 80% appearing once. Sequencing used blood. All receptors come from a man aged 30 to 39 in good health. Both conserved end residues are part of each CDR3. D genes are given only for firm matches. Clone size, where shown, is once, few, many, or a class for clones that have expanded.

J | V | D | size | CDR3 | DNA
TRBJ1-5 | TRBV7-2 | TRBD1 | NA | CASSLGDRRDNQPQHF | TGTGCCAGCAGCTTGGGGGACAGGAGGGACAATCAGCCCCAGCATTTT
TRBJ2-7 | TRBV7-8 | NA | NA | CASSLGPVGGLGEQYF | TGTGCCAGCAGCTTAGGCCCGGTCGGTGGCTTAGGAGAGCAGTACTTC
TRBJ2-4 | TRBV18 | TRBD1 | NA | CASSSGTGGAGNIQYF | TGTGCCAGCTCATCCGGGACAGGGGGCGCCGGGAACATTCAGTACTTC
TRBJ2-2 | TRBV7-2 | TRBD1 | NA | CASSQNGQGAGTGELFF | TGTGCCAGCAGCCAGAATGGACAGGGGGCTGGCACCGGGGAGCTGTTTTTT
TRBJ2-3 | TRBV6-4 | TRBD2 | few | CASSDESGGGTDTQYF | TGTGCCAGCAGTGACGAAAGCGGGGGAGGGACAGATACGCAGTATTTT
TRBJ1-1 | TRBV4-1 | NA | NA | CASSRGWGEYTEAFF | TGCGCCAGCAGCCGGGGATGGGGGGAGTACACTGAAGCTTTCTTT
TRBJ2-2 | TRBV3-1/TRBV3-2 | NA | once | CASSQVNSGTGTGELFF | TGTGCCAGCAGCCAAGTTAATAGCGGTACGGGCACCGGGGAGCTGTTTTTT
TRBJ2-2 | TRBV10-2 | NA | NA | CATGTPVGTGELFF | TGCGCCACCGGTACCCCGGTCGGCACCGGGGAGCTGTTTTTT
TRBJ2-2 | TRBV10-1 | TRBD1 | NA | CASSKTGATTGELFF | TGCGCCAGCAGTAAGACAGGGGCGACGACCGGGGAGCTGTTTTTT
TRBJ1-4 | TRBV19 | NA | NA | CASSPLGAANEKLFF | TGTGCCAGTAGTCCACTCGGGGCCGCTAATGAAAAACTGTTTTTT
TRBJ1-3 | TRBV11-2 | NA | NA | CASSLGGHSGNTIYF | TGTGCCAGCAGCTTAGGGGGACACTCTGGAAACACCATATATTTT
TRBJ2-2 | TRBV24-1 | NA | NA | CATRGTHTGELFF | TGTGCCACCAGGGGGACCCACACCGGGGAGCTGTTTTTT
TRBJ1-1 | TRBV19 | NA | NA | CASKPPGPVTEAFF | TGTGCCAGTAAACCCCCCGGCCCCGTCACTGAAGCTTTCTTT
TRBJ2-7 | TRBV7-2 | TRBD1 | once | CASSLARWGQGSYEQYF | TGTGCCAGCAGCTTAGCGCGGTGGGGACAGGGTTCCTACGAGCAGTACTTC
TRBJ2-7 | TRBV21-1 | NA | NA | CASSKGKEGPSSYEQYF | TGTGCCAGCAGCAAAGGTAAAGAGGGACCGAGCTCCTACGAGCAGTACTTC
TRBJ2-7 | TRBV9 | TRBD1 | once | CASSKGTGEAEQYF | TGTGCCAGCAGCAAAGGGACAGGGGAGGCCGAGCAGTACTTC
TRBJ2-2 | TRBV7-8 | TRBD2 | once | CASSLVRGAATGELFF | TGTGCCAGCAGCTTAGTGCGGGGGGCGGCCACCGGGGAGCTGTTTTTT
TRBJ2-3 | TRBV2 | TRBD2 | once | CASSGGLAGDLSPQDTQYF | TGTGCCAGCAGCGGCGGACTAGCGGGAGATCTTTCGCCCCAAGATACGCAGTATTTT
TRBJ1-5 | TRBV5-1 | NA | once | CASSLRGGDQPQHF | TGCGCCAGCAGCTTGAGGGGAGGGGATCAGCCCCAGCATTTT
TRBJ1-1 | TRBV9 | NA | NA | CASSVGQLRNTEAFF | TGTGCCAGCAGCGTAGGACAGCTAAGGAACACTGAAGCTTTCTTT
TRBJ1-2 | TRBV6-5 | NA | once | CASSPQIYYGYTF | TGTGCCAGCAGTCCACAGATTTACTATGGCTACACCTTC
TRBJ1-2 | TRBV27 | NA | NA | CASSWRDRRGYTF | TGTGCCAGCAGTTGGAGGGACCGCCGTGGCTACACCTTC
TRBJ1-5 | TRBV7-2 | TRBD1 | NA | CASSPRQGPFNQPQHF | TGTGCCAGCAGCCCAAGACAGGGGCCCTTTAATCAGCCCCAGCATTTT
TRBJ2-3 | TRBV15 | TRBD2 | NA | CATSRDFFRTSGSTDTQYF | TGTGCCACCAGCAGAGATTTCTTTAGGACTAGCGGGAGCACAGATACGCAGTATTTT
TRBJ2-5 | TRBV11-3 | TRBD1 | NA | CASSASTGVGETQYF | TGTGCCAGCAGCGCTTCGACAGGGGTCGGGGAGACCCAGTACTTC
TRBJ2-2 | TRBV11-2 | TRBD1 | NA | CASSLGQGAAGELFF | TGTGCCAGCAGCTTAGGACAGGGGGCAGCCGGGGAGCTGTTTTTT
TRBJ1-3 | TRBV9 | TRBD1 | NA | CASSPLGGAEGNTIYF | TGTGCCAGCAGCCCCTTAGGGGGCGCGGAAGGAAACACCATATATTTT
TRBJ2-1 | TRBV7-3 | TRBD2 | NA | CASSSTSGRGPNEQFF | TGTGCCAGCAGCTCGACTAGCGGGAGGGGTCCCAATGAGCAGTTCTTC
TRBJ1-2 | TRBV5-1 | NA | NA | CASGPIGAGKSQNYGYTF | TGCGCCAGCGGGCCGATCGGTGCCGGGAAGTCCCAGAACTATGGCTACACCTTC
TRBJ1-6 | TRBV19 | NA | once | CASSIGQTFGSPLHF | TGTGCCAGTAGTATCGGACAGACCTTCGGTTCACCCCTCCACTTT
TRBJ1-1 | TRBV6-6 | TRBD1 | NA | CASMGQGNTEAFF | TGTGCCAGCATGGGACAGGGTAACACTGAAGCTTTCTTT
TRBJ1-6 | TRBV5-4 | NA | NA | CASSLGTANSPLHF | TGTGCCAGCAGCTTGGGGACAGCTAATTCACCCCTCCACTTT
TRBJ1-4 | TRBV12-3/TRBV12-4 | NA | NA | CASSGTFGEKLFF | TGTGCCAGCAGTGGGACATTCGGGGAAAAACTGTTTTTT
TRBJ2-7 | TRBV5-6 | NA | few | CASSRTSRATYEQYF | TGTGCCAGCAGTAGGACTTCGCGGGCTACCTACGAGCAGTACTTC
TRBJ1-2 | TRBV18 | NA | once | CASSPPGTYGYTF | TGTGCCAGCTCACCTCCAGGAACTTATGGCTACACCTTC
TRBJ2-7 | TRBV6-5 | TRBD1 | NA | CASSRGQGTYEQYF | TGTGCCAGCAGTCGAGGACAGGGGACCTACGAGCAGTACTTC
TRBJ2-1 | TRBV10-1 | NA | NA | CASSGQLDNEQFF | TGCGCCAGCAGTGGCCAACTAGACAATGAGCAGTTCTTC
TRBJ2-1 | TRBV10-3 | NA | NA | CAISENGYYNEQFF | TGTGCCATCAGTGAGAACGGTTACTACAATGAGCAGTTCTTC
TRBJ1-3 | TRBV6-6 | TRBD1 | NA | CASSGTDSGNTIYF | TGTGCCAGCAGTGGGACAGACTCTGGAAACACCATATATTTT
TRBJ1-6 | TRBV25-1 | TRBD1 | NA | CASSGAGQGYSPLHF | TGTGCCAGCAGTGGGGCGGGACAGGGCTATTCACCCCTCCACTTT